These 9 T cell receptor beta chains share one sample of origin, sequenced in a study of cytomegalovirus exposure and HLA in healthy donors. PCR involved 60 Vbeta and 13 Jbeta primers. TCRdb's table, derived via immunoSEQ multiplex PCR, lists solely in-frame clones and lacks some. This sample has about 160,000 clones, with around four fifths found just once. Material for sequencing was PBMCs. The receptors were sampled from a young man in good health and CMV-seronegative.

The CDR3 coding sequence is TGCGCCAGCAGCTTGGGGGAGGGGACAGATACGCAGTATTTT. Its translation: CASSLGEGTDTQYF. The rearrangement joins TRBV5-1 to TRBJ2-3; 7 bases fit TRBD2. J gave up 3 bases and V 0 bases, and 1 base lay outside the gene matches. CDR3 size: 14 residues. The V gene's germline CDR1 is SGHRS and CDR2 YFSETQ.

The rearrangement links TRBV9 to TRBJ2-3, with 7 positions matching TRBD2. This CDR3 has 15 amino acids. From germline, CDR1 is SGDLS and CDR2 YYNGEE. V was pared by 0 bases and J by 8 bases, with 9 bases of the junction left unmatched. The CDR3 loop is CASSVAENSGVTQYF. The DNA of the CDR3 is TGTGCCAGCAGCGTAGCTGAGAACAGCGGGGTTACGCAGTATTTT.

The genes are TRBV7-3 and TRBJ2-1; weak D call: TRBD2 (6 bases). The CDR3 runs 11 residues. Germline values: CDR1 SGHTA, CDR2 FQGTGA. V lost 3 bases, J lost 13 bases, and 10 bases lay in between. The DNA for the CDR3 is TGTGCCAGCAGCTTGGGGGGAGCCCAGTTCTTC. This gives the protein CASSLGGAQFF.

About this clone itself: This same CDR3 is encoded by further DNA sequences in the sample. In DNA, the CDR3 is TGCGCCAGCAGCCAAGGGCCGGACAGGGGCTACGAGCAGTACTTC. It yields the protein CASSQGPDRGYEQYF. V is TRBV4-1 and J is TRBJ2-7; 9 bases agree with TRBD1. Germline lookup yields CDR1 MGHRA and CDR2 YSYEKL. After removal of 1 base from V and 3 bases from J, the junction contained 4 bases not matched to a gene. This CDR3 has 15 residues.

The chain combines TRBV6-5 with TRBJ2-7; TRBD2 aligns across 7 bases. Germline CDR1 MNHEY, CDR2 SVGAGI. Trimming removed 5 bases from V and 6 bases from J; junction bases left unmatched: 7. The CDR3 totals 13 residues. DNA for the CDR3: TGTGCCAGCAGTACCCCAGGGAGGGTCGAGCAGTACTTC. Protein product: CASSTPGRVEQYF.

The chain's CDR3 is CASSFRRQALFTEAFF. The CDR3 coding sequence is TGTGCCAGCAGCTTTAGAAGACAGGCCCTCTTCACTGAAGCTTTCTTT. The chain combines TRBV5-6 with TRBJ1-1; D might be TRBD1 (6 bases). Trimming cost V 2 bases and J 4 bases, with 18 bases left between them. The length of the CDR3 is 16 residues. The germline gives CDR1 SGHDT, CDR2 YYEEEE. Together with reference TRBV5-6 and TRBJ1-1, the CDR3 gives the full variable domain: DAGVTQSPTHLIKTRGQQVTLRCSPKSGHDTVSWYQQALGQGPQFIFQYYEEEERQRGNFPDRFSGHQFPNYSSELNVNALLLGDSALYLCASSFRRQALFTEAFFGQGTRLTVV.

This clone was seen a few times. The rearrangement joins TRBV28 to TRBJ1-2; no clear D. The CDR3 is 11 amino acids. Germline assignment: CDR1 MDHEN and CDR2 SYDVKM. V lost 5 bases and J 2 bases, leaving 3 bases between the germline ends. CDR3 region: CASSLNYGYTF. CDR3 nucleotide sequence: TGTGCCAGCAGTCTAAACTATGGCTACACCTTC.

The sample holds a few counts of this clone. V is TRBV30 and J is TRBJ2-5, with 9 positions matching TRBD1. Germline CDR1 reads GTSNPN; CDR2 reads SVGIG (reference sequence). J lost 4 bases, V lost 3 bases, and 6 bases had no gene match. The CDR3 consists of 14 residues. Here the CDR3 reads CAWRGTGKIETQYF. CDR3 DNA sequence: TGTGCCTGGAGGGGGACAGGGAAGATAGAGACCCAGTACTTC. The whole variable domain, remainder taken from reference TRBV30 and TRBJ2-5, is SQTIHQWPATLVQPVGSPLSLECTVEGTSNPNLYWYRQAAGRGLQLLFYSVGIGQISSEVPQNLSASRPQDRQFILSSKKLLLSDSGFYLCAWRGTGKIETQYFGPGTRLLVL.

The chain links TRBV9 to TRBJ2-1; 10 bases align to TRBD2. Germline CDR1 reads SGDLS; CDR2 reads YYNGEE. The CDR3 contains 17 residues. V trimming: 0 bases; J trimming: 0 bases; junction bases outside the gene matches: 3. The CDR3 region is CASSVGTSGSSYNEQFF. CDR3 DNA sequence: TGTGCCAGCAGCGTAGGGACTAGCGGAAGCTCCTACAATGAGCAGTTCTTC.